These 13 T cell receptor beta chains came from one sample sequenced in a study of blood T cell repertoires in COVID-19. The protocol was immunoSEQ multiplex PCR, while the TCRdb copy is restricted to in-frame clones and leaves out a portion. The sample has 180,000 or so clones, almost 85% seen once. Sequencing input: peripheral blood. All receptors derive from a man in his forties who had recovered from COVID-19.

In this sample, this clone turned up a few times. The gene calls are TRBV28 and TRBJ2-2; 10 bases line up with TRBD2. This CDR3 is 18 amino acids long. Germline-derived CDR1 and CDR2 are MDHEN and SYDVKM. J lost 1 base, V lost 5 bases, and 10 bases had no gene match. The chain's CDR3 is CASSLGLIAGGNTGELFF. CDR3 nucleotide sequence: TGTGCCAGCAGTCTCGGATTGATAGCGGGAGGGAACACCGGGGAGCTGTTTTTT.

The gene calls are TRBV5-4 and TRBJ2-7; 8 bases fit TRBD1. This CDR3 spans 14 amino acids. With 2 bases clipped from V and 7 bases from J, the junction kept 8 bases outside the gene matches. Per the germline V gene, CDR1 is SGHNT and CDR2 is YYREEE (reference sequence). The chain's CDR3 is CASSFPQDRGEQYF. CDR3 DNA sequence: TGTGCCAGCAGCTTTCCACAAGACAGGGGAGAGCAGTACTTC.

This chain connects TRBV10-3 to TRBJ2-1; 8 bases line up with TRBD2. The CDR3 totals 17 residues. CDR1 is ENHRY, CDR2 SYGVKD, per germline. V dropped 4 bases and J dropped 3; count of bases not matched to a gene: 11. The CDR3 DNA is TGTGCCATCAGTGCCTCCCGTCGGAGCGGGGGCTACAATGAGCAGTTCTTC. It codes for CAISASRRSGGYNEQFF.

The genes are TRBV28 and TRBJ2-3, with D possibly matching TRBD1 (5 bases). Trimming removed 6 bases from V and 5 bases from J, with 15 bases in between. The CDR3 extends over 14 amino acids. Per germline, CDR1 MDHEN and CDR2 SYDVKM. CDR3 loop: CASRRNQGGDTQYF. For the CDR3, the DNA is TGTGCCAGCAGAAGGAACCAGGGTGGAGATACGCAGTATTTT.

The V and J genes are TRBV28 and TRBJ1-1, with no clear D. Germline V CDR1 and CDR2: MDHEN, SYDVKM. The CDR3 has 14 residues. V shed 5 bases and J shed 2 bases, with 12 bases lying between them. The CDR3 bases are TGTGCCAGCAGTACCCCGCAGATTAACACTGAAGCTTTCTTT. Its protein is CASSTPQINTEAFF. Complete variable domain (other parts from reference TRBV28 and TRBJ1-1): DVKVTQSSRYLVKRTGEKVFLECVQDMDHENMFWYRQDPGLGLRLIYFSYDVKMKEKGDIPEGYSVSREKKERFSLILESASTNQTSMYLCASSTPQINTEAFFGQGTRLTVV.

CDR3 coding DNA: TGCGCCAGCAGCCAGAACAGGGGCCCCACAGATACGCAGTATTTT. It translates to CASSQNRGPTDTQYF. The chain is built from TRBV4-1 and TRBJ2-3, with 7 bases aligning to TRBD1. Germline V gene data show CDR1 as MGHRA and CDR2 as YSYEKL. The CDR3 totals 15 residues. J lost 2 bases, V lost 3 bases, and 5 bases had no gene match.

This clone occurred a few times. The chain recombines TRBV7-2 with TRBJ2-3; D possibly corresponds to TRBD1 (6 bases). Trimming left V 2 bases short and J 1 base short, with 10 bases between. Germline loops: CDR1 SGHTA, CDR2 FQGNSA. The CDR3 is made up of 15 amino acids. CDR3 in amino acids: CASSLTGTRTDTQYF. DNA for the CDR3: TGTGCCAGCAGCTTAACCGGGACACGCACAGATACGCAGTATTTT.

This clone was seen a few times. This chain joins TRBV30 and TRBJ1-6; the match to TRBD1 covers 12 bases. Trimming took 3 bases from V and 9 from J; bases not matched to a gene: 6. Germline V gene data show CDR1 as GTSNPN and CDR2 as SVGIG (reference sequence). CDR3 length: 15 amino acids. CDR3: CAWRRQGQGASPLHF. The CDR3 nucleotides are TGTGCCTGGAGAAGACAGGGACAGGGGGCTTCACCCCTCCACTTT.

The sample holds one count of this clone. The V gene is TRBV5-1, the J gene TRBJ2-5, with D tentatively TRBD2 (6 bases). V dropped 2 bases and J dropped 2 bases, with 16 bases sitting between them. The germline gives CDR1 SGHRS, CDR2 YFSETQ. There are 16 residues in the CDR3. The CDR3 reads CASSLGGAGFQETQYF. The CDR3, as DNA: TGCGCCAGCAGCTTAGGAGGGGCCGGTTTTCAAGAGACCCAGTACTTC.

The J gene is TRBJ1-5, the V gene TRBV4-1, with D possibly being TRBD1 (5 bases). Trimming removed 4 bases from V and 5 bases from J, with 15 bases in between. The CDR3 consists of 15 residues. Germline assignment: CDR1 MGHRA and CDR2 YSYEKL. The chain's CDR3 is CASSLNRARDQPQHF. The CDR3 DNA is TGCGCCAGCAGCCTCAACCGAGCCAGGGATCAGCCCCAGCATTTT.

Many counts were recorded for this clone. The gene calls are TRBV21-1 and TRBJ1-5. TRBV21-1 is a listed pseudogene. CDR3 length equals 18 residues. CDR3 protein: CASSKKRGEGGSNQPQHF. CDR3 in DNA: TGTGCCAGCAGCAAAAAACGAGGGGAGGGAGGGAGCAATCAGCCCCAGCATTTT.

The gene calls are TRBV19 and TRBJ2-5; D remains unclear. Trimming removed 9 bases at V and 2 bases at J, with 7 bases between. Germline V gene sequence: CDR1 LNHDA, CDR2 SQIVND (reference sequence). The CDR3 loop spans 11 amino acids. CDR3 nucleotide sequence: TGTGCCAGGCGCTTACAAGAGACCCAGTACTTC. As protein: CARRLQETQYF.

V usage is TRBV14 and J usage is TRBJ2-1; tentative D call: TRBD1 (6 bases). Deletions cut 4 bases from V and 0 bases from J, with 10 bases between. Per germline, CDR1 SGHDN and CDR2 FVKESK. The CDR3 consists of 15 residues. The CDR3 coding sequence is TGTGCCAGCAGCCTTTGGGACACCTCCTACAATGAGCAGTTCTTC. This gives the protein CASSLWDTSYNEQFF. Variable domain in full (rest from reference TRBV14 and TRBJ2-1): EAGVTQFPSHSVIEKGQTVTLRCDPISGHDNLYWYRRVMGKEIKFLLHFVKESKQDESGMPNNRFLAERTGGTYSTLKVQPAELEDSGVYFCASSLWDTSYNEQFFGPGTRLTVL.